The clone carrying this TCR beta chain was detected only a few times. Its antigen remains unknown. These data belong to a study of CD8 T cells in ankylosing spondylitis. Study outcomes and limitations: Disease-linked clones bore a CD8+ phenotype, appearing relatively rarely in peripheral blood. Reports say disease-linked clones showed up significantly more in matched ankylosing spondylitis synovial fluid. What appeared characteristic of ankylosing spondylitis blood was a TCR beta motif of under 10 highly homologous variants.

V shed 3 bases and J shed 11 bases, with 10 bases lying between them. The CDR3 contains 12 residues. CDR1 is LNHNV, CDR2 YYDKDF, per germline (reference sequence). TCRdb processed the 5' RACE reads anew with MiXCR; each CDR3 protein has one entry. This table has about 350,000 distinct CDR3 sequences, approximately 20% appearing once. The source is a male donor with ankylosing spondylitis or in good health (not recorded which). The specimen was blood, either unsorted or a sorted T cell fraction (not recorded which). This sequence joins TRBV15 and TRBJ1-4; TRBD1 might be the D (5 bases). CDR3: CATSSSGLKLFF. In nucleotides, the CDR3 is TGTGCCACCAGCAGCTCAGGGCTGAAACTGTTTTTT.